This T cell receptor beta chain was documented in a study of cytomegalovirus exposure and HLA in healthy donors. Researchers ran the PCR with 60 Vbeta and 13 Jbeta primers. Only in-frame clones appear in the TCRdb table, and some are missing; sequencing was by immunoSEQ multiplex PCR. The data show approximately 100,000 clones, 86% seen once. CDR1 and CDR2 (germline): MNHEY, SVGAGI. The CDR3 is 15 residues long. The chain is built from TRBV6-5 and TRBJ2-5; the D gene is possibly TRBD1 (6 bases). The J call may be mistaken, given a closer DNA end match to TRBJ2-7. The receptor's source is a man aged 25 to 40 in good health and CMV-seropositive. The sequencing input was PBMCs. The CDR3 nucleotides are TGTGCCAGCAGCTGGGGGACACCAACCTCCTACGAGCAGTACTTC. Amino acids: CASSWGTPTSYEQYF.